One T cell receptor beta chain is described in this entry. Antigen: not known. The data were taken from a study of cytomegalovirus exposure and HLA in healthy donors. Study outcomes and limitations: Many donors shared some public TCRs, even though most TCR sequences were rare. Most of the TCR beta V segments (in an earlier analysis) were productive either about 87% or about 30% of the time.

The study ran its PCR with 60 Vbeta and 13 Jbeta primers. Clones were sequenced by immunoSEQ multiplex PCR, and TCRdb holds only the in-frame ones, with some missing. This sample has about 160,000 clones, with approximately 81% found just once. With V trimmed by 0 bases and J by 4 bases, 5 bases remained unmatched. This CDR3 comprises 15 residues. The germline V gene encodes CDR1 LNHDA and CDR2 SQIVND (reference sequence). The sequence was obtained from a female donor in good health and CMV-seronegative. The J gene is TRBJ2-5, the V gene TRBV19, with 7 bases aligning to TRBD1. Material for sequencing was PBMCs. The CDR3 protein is CASSIDRDRSETQYF. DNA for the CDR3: TGTGCCAGTAGTATAGATCGGGACAGATCAGAGACCCAGTACTTC.